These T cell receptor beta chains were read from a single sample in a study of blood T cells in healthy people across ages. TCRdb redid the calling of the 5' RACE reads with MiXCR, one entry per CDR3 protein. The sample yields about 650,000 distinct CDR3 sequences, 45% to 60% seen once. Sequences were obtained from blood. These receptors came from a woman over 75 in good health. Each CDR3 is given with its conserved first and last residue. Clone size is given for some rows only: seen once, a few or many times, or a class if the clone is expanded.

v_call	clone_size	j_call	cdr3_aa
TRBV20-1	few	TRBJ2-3	CSAHPPTDTQYF
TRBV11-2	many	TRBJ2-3	CASRRGRGSRQDTQYF
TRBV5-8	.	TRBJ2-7	CASSPGTGGNYEQYF
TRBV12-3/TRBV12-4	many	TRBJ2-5	CATSRETQYF
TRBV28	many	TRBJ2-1	CASSPPGFEQFF
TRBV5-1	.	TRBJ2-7	CASSLELSGTYEQYF
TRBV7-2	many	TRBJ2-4	CASSLLGEGASYRNIQYF
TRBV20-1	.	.	CSARSETEENEQYF
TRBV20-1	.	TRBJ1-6	CSARHKFHSPLHF
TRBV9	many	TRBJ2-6	CASSPRGGQGQSGANVLTF
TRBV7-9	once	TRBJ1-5	CASGGGGPQHF
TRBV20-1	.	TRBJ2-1	CSGLPLATDGTSGSNEQFF
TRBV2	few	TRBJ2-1	CASLGRFTSYNEQFF
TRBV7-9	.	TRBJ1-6	CASSLRTAQNSPLHF
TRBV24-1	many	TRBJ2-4	CATSAPISNIQYF
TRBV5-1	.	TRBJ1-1	CASSPGGRKAFF
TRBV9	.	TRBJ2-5	CASSVGTTQETQYF
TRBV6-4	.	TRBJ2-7	CASSDSSGFYEQYF
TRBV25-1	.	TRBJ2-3	CAGSENPPDTQYF
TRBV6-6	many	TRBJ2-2	CASRTSGITGELFF
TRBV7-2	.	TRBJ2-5	CASSLAYSGGALETQYF
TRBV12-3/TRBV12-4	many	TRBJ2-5	CASSPQGQGAWEQYF
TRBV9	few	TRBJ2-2	CASSVGRGSNTGELFF
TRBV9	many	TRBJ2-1	CASSNSGQEYNEQFF
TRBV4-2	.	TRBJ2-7	CASSHTGTSGFYSYEQYF
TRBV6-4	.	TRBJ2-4	CASSPAGTGPNIQYF
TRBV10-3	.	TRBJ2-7	CAISDGREGLYEQYF
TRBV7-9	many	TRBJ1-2	CASSPGSYGYTF
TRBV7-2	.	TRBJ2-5	CASSQDRLAETETQYF
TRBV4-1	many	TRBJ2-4	CASSPGQGAYIQYF
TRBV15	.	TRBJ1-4	CATASGTGDEKLFF
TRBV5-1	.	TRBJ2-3	CARSLERGDTQYF
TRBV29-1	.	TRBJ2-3	CSVDGTRGDTQYF
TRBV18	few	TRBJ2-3	CASSRLAGGPHLVHGPDTQYF
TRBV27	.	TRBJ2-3	CASSLWGANTDTQYF
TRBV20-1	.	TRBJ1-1	CSARDHRGGEAFF
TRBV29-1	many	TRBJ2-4	CSAQQNIQYF
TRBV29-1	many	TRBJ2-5	CSGDGQETQYF
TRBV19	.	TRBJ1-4	CASSLRTGPNEKLFF
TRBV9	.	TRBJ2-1	CASSPGTERYNEQFF
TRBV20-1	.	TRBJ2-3	CSARDRGQVDTQYF
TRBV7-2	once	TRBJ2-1	CASSFGGLTDTQFF